A selection of T cell receptor beta chains follows, all from one sample in a study of blood T cell repertoires in COVID-19. Clones were sequenced by immunoSEQ multiplex PCR, and TCRdb holds only the in-frame ones, with some missing. The table includes around 250,000 clones, approximately 82% detected once. The source material was peripheral blood. The receptors come from a young man who had recovered from COVID-19. Both conserved end residues are part of each CDR3. The size of a clone is reported for some rows only, either as once, few or many, or as a class for expanded clones.

j_call cdr3_length clone_size v_call cdr3_aa
TRBJ2-5 15 medium-sized TRBV27 CASSVEQGAEETQYF
TRBJ2-5 17 NA TRBV14 CASSPEVAGVFQETQYF
TRBJ1-1 13 NA TRBV7-6 CASSLQENTEAFF
TRBJ2-5 16 NA TRBV4-2 CASTSSGDNSLETQYF
TRBJ2-3 14 NA TRBV6-5 CASRPPGGTDTQYF
TRBJ1-5 17 NA TRBV12-5 CASGLVLTGVQNQPQHF
TRBJ1-5 14 NA TRBV28 CASFSGQADQAQHF
TRBJ2-5 14 NA TRBV5-1 CASSLVQGAETQYF
TRBJ2-1 16 NA TRBV28 CASSNLRRGGTNEQFF
TRBJ1-3 14 NA TRBV3-1/TRBV3-2 CASSHTSSGNTIYF
TRBJ2-7 13 NA TRBV5-4 CASWDRGTYEQYF
TRBJ2-2 15 NA TRBV2 CASTEGGQNTGELFF
TRBJ2-2 14 NA TRBV6-1 CASSEASGTGELFF
TRBJ1-1 15 NA TRBV13 CASSFRTGGYTEAFF
TRBJ1-2 15 NA TRBV18 CASSTGDRYYYGYTF
TRBJ2-4 16 NA TRBV16 CASSERVELAKNIQYF
TRBJ1-4 18 NA TRBV15 CATSRDLGGLGTNEKLFF
TRBJ1-2 13 NA TRBV5-5 CASKQGANYGYTF
TRBJ1-4 13 NA TRBV27 CASSRLPGEKLFF
TRBJ2-7 14 NA TRBV5-6 CASSSGQRSYEQYF
TRBJ1-6 16 NA TRBV7-2 CASSTRTGGSNSPLHF
TRBJ2-3 15 NA TRBV28 CASSQTGTEPDTQYF
TRBJ1-1 15 NA TRBV3-1/TRBV3-2 CASSQEETANTEAFF
TRBJ1-2 15 many TRBV6-6 CASSSLDRAPYGYTF
TRBJ1-4 14 NA TRBV5-5 CASSSPGRSEKLFF
TRBJ1-5 14 NA TRBV18 CASSPAEGSGPQHF
TRBJ1-5 13 NA TRBV7-8 CASSGNINQPQHF
TRBJ2-3 15 NA TRBV2 CASSDPSGPSGTQYF
TRBJ1-4 14 once TRBV6-1 CASSERGVNEKLFF
TRBJ2-2 13 NA TRBV28 CASLGGYPGELFF
TRBJ1-3 16 few TRBV5-6 CASSSYLRDTRNTIYF
TRBJ1-2 12 NA TRBV15 CATSRGSAGYTF
TRBJ2-7 15 few TRBV9 CASSRAAGRTGEQYF